These 24 T cell receptor beta chains originate from one sample sequenced in a study of T-cell memory formation after mild COVID-19. TCRdb re-called the 5' RACE reads through MiXCR, storing one row per CDR3 protein. This sample has about 81,000 distinct CDR3 sequences, with around 27% found just once. Sequencing was carried out using PBMCs or a T cell subset sorted from them (not recorded which). The receptors here all came from a man aged 18 to 30 who had mild COVID-19 (a few samples of this study predate the infection). Cell type and time point are not known.

Of note for this clonotype: The junction does not match germline at one end; this may be a read error. This chain links TRBV7-8 with TRBJ2-5, with 7 nucleotides matching TRBD1. This CDR3 region has 18 residues. Germline V gene data show CDR1 as SGHVS and CDR2 as FQNEAQ. The CDR3 loop is CASSLAPQDRAPQETQYF. As DNA, the CDR3 is TGCGCCAGCAGCTTAGCGCCTCAAGACAGGGCCCCCCAAGAGACCCAGTACTTC.

The chain combines TRBV12-5 with TRBJ1-2; a possible D gene is TRBD1 (6 bases). The germline CDR1 and CDR2 sequences are LGHNT and FRNRAP. Trimming left V 0 bases short and J 7 bases short, with 12 bases between. CDR3 size: 14 residues. The CDR3 DNA reads as TGTGCTAGTGGTTTGGTGCAGGGGATAGGTGGCTACACCTTC. Its protein product is CASGLVQGIGGYTF.

The rearrangement joins TRBV6-6 to TRBJ2-3; 11 bases are shared with TRBD2. Losses at the gene ends were 6 bases for V and 6 bases for J; bases not matched to a gene: 5. CDR3 length: 14 residues. CDR1 MNHNY and CDR2 SVGAGI come from the germline V gene (reference sequence). In DNA form, the CDR3 reads TGTGCCAGCAGACTAGCGGGGGTTGTTGATACGCAGTATTTT. This codes for CASRLAGVVDTQYF.

CDR3 nucleotides: TGTGCCAGCAGTTACTCGCAAACGGGACAGGGTTATGGCTACACCTTC. This sequence encodes CASSYSQTGQGYGYTF. The V call is TRBV6-5, the J call TRBJ1-2; 9 bases map to TRBD1. With 0 bases clipped from V and 5 bases from J, the junction kept 7 bases outside the gene matches. The CDR3 covers 16 residues. The germline CDR1 and CDR2 sequences are MNHEY and SVGAGI.

This clonotype was seen only once. The rearrangement links TRBV6-6 to TRBJ1-2; D call uncertain. Germline V gene lookup returns CDR1 MNHNY and CDR2 SVGAGI (reference sequence). V lost 4 bases to trimming and J lost 0 bases, with 6 bases between them. CDR3 size: 13 residues. CDR3 protein: CASSSNANYGYTF. CDR3 DNA: TGTGCCAGCAGTTCCAATGCTAACTATGGCTACACCTTC.

The rearrangement joins TRBV6-1 to TRBJ1-2; a possible D gene is TRBD1 (5 bases). Germline V gives CDR1 MNHNS, CDR2 SASEGT. The CDR3 has 14 residues. The ends were cut back, 8 bases at V and 1 base at J, with 14 bases in the middle. CDR3 loop: CASGSSGGNYGYTF. CDR3 in DNA: TGTGCCAGCGGCTCTTCGGGGGGTAACTATGGCTACACCTTC.

The CDR3 region has the DNA TGTGCCATCCAGGGAAGTGGGACTGAAGCTTTCTTT. Translated: CAIQGSGTEAFF. The V and J genes are TRBV6-2 or TRBV6-3 and TRBJ1-1; possibly TRBD1 for D (5 bases). Germline CDR1 is MNHEY and CDR2 is SVGEGT. V lost 10 bases and J lost 5, with 14 bases in between. This CDR3 is 12 amino acids long.

The gene calls are TRBV6-5 and TRBJ2-3; 9 nucleotides match TRBD2. V lost 0 bases and J lost 0; bases outside the gene matches: 1. Germline CDR1 reads MNHEY; CDR2 reads SVGAGI. The CDR3 sequence is 16 residues long. The CDR3 DNA reads as TGTGCCAGCAGTTACTCGCTAGCGGGGAGCACAGATACGCAGTATTTT. As protein: CASSYSLAGSTDTQYF.

This clonotype was seen a few times. The rearrangement joins TRBV29-1 to TRBJ2-7; maybe TRBD2 (6 bases). The CDR3 consists of 13 residues. V dropped 3 bases and J dropped 0 bases, with 9 bases sitting between them. Per the germline V gene, CDR1 is SQVTM and CDR2 is ANQGSEA. The CDR3 reads CSVDGGNSYEQYF. For the CDR3, the DNA is TGCAGCGTTGATGGGGGGAACTCCTACGAGCAGTACTTC.

This clonotype has just a few counts. V and J are TRBV3-1 and TRBJ2-1; 9 nucleotides line up with TRBD2. Losses at the gene ends were 2 bases for V and 4 bases for J; bases not matched to a gene: 0. The CDR3 has 14 amino acids. CDR1 is LGHDT and CDR2 is YNNKEL in the germline V gene (reference sequence). CDR3 residues: CASSQLAGYNEQFF. CDR3 bases: TGTGCCAGCAGCCAACTAGCGGGGTACAATGAGCAGTTCTTC.

The chain is built from TRBV4-2 and TRBJ2-5; 7 bases map to TRBD1. The trim removed 3 bases at V and 3 bases at J, leaving 7 bases unmatched. From germline, CDR1 is LGHNA and CDR2 YNFKEQ. This CDR3 is built from 15 residues. CDR3 protein: CASSQAGTEEETQYF. CDR3 DNA sequence: TGTGCCAGCAGCCAGGCCGGGACAGAGGAAGAGACCCAGTACTTC.

This clonotype was seen ten or more times. CDR3 residues: CASSGLRYEQYF. The CDR3 nucleotides read TGTGCCAGCAGTGGATTGCGCTACGAGCAGTACTTC. The chain has TRBV6-5 and TRBJ2-7, with D unclear. CDR1 MNHEY and CDR2 SVGAGI come from the germline V gene. Deletions cut 5 bases from V and 3 bases from J, with 8 bases between. The CDR3 sequence is 12 residues long.

This clonotype was counted a few times. The chain uses TRBV19 and TRBJ1-2; D gene unclear. Trimming shortened V by 2 bases and J by 6 bases, and 10 bases separated the two germline ends. Germline CDR1 and CDR2: LNHDA and SQIVND (reference sequence). The CDR3 spans 13 residues. CDR3 DNA sequence: TGTGCCAGTAGTATATCGGTGGGGAATGGCTACACCTTC. It translates to CASSISVGNGYTF.

The CDR3: CASSQGVALGNEQFF. CDR3 coding DNA: TGCGCCAGCAGCCAAGGAGTAGCCCTCGGCAATGAGCAGTTCTTC. The V call is TRBV4-3, the J call TRBJ2-1, with D hard to call. Germline V gene sequence: CDR1 LGHNA, CDR2 YSLEER. The CDR3 has 15 amino acids. The V end was cut by 1 base, the J end by 6 bases, with 13 bases between.

The chain has TRBV5-6 and TRBJ2-2, with D possibly TRBD1 on 6 matching bases. V lost 3 bases and J lost 0, with 9 bases in between. The germline CDR1 and CDR2 sequences are SGHDT and YYEEEE. The CDR3 runs 15 residues. CDR3 sequence: CASSSGQPNTGELFF. CDR3 DNA: TGTGCCAGCAGCTCCGGACAGCCGAACACCGGGGAGCTGTTTTTT.

This clonotype was counted many times. The V call is TRBV9, the J call TRBJ2-7, with 7 bases fitting TRBD1. V trimming: 8 bases; J trimming: 3 bases; junction bases outside the gene matches: 14. Germline lookup yields CDR1 SGDLS and CDR2 YYNGEE. This CDR3 has 15 amino acids. DNA of the CDR3: TGTGCCAGGGAAGGGGACAGCTATGGATACTACGAGCAGTACTTC. It is translated as CAREGDSYGYYEQYF.

This chain uses TRBV12-3 or TRBV12-4 with TRBJ2-1, with D hard to call. V lost 1 base and J lost 0, with 10 bases in between. CDR3 size: 16 residues. The CDR3 sequence: CASSLGRMSSYNEQFF. As DNA, the CDR3 is TGTGCCAGCAGTTTAGGCCGGATGAGCTCCTACAATGAGCAGTTCTTC.

This clonotype was seen ten or more times. The V and J genes are TRBV29-1 and TRBJ1-1, with 7 positions matching TRBD1. Germline loops: CDR1 SQVTM, CDR2 ANQGSEA. CDR3 size: 13 residues. Unmatched junction bases numbered 7, after V lost 3 bases and J lost 6 bases. Written as DNA, the CDR3 is TGCAGCGTTGAGACAGGGAATTCAGCTGAAGCTTTCTTT. Translated, it gives CSVETGNSAEAFF.

The rearrangement links TRBV10-3 to TRBJ2-3, with TRBD2 matching over 13 bases. This CDR3 has 19 residues. Germline V gene lookup returns CDR1 ENHRY and CDR2 SYGVKD. V gave up 2 bases and J gave up 5 bases; unmatched junction bases: 13. The DNA of the CDR3 is TGTGCCATCAGTGAGCGGACTAGCGGGGGCTCTAACCTCGTAGATACGCAGTATTTT. This translates into CAISERTSGGSNLVDTQYF.

This clonotype was counted many times. This chain joins TRBV7-9 and TRBJ1-2; 8 nucleotides match TRBD1. From germline, CDR1 is SEHNR and CDR2 FQNEAQ (reference sequence). This CDR3 is built from 14 residues. V lost 5 bases, J lost 3 bases, and 5 bases stayed unmatched. The CDR3 bases are TGTGCCAGCAGCCCCGGACAGGGTCACTATGGCTACACCTTC. It encodes CASSPGQGHYGYTF.

The V call is TRBV12-3 or TRBV12-4, the J call TRBJ2-2; 10 positions match TRBD1. Trimming cost V 6 bases and J 5 bases; bases outside gene matches: 9. The CDR3 runs 16 residues. The CDR3 DNA reads as TGTGCCAGCAGGACTACGGGGACAGGGGTGACCGGGGAGCTGTTTTTT. Translation: CASRTTGTGVTGELFF.

This clonotype turned up a few times. The CDR3 DNA is TGCGCCAGCAGCCAAGGTTTGAAGACAAGTGAAGCTTTCTTT. Translation: CASSQGLKTSEAFF. The chain couples TRBV4-3 to TRBJ1-1; D is undetermined. The length of the CDR3 is 14 residues. V shed 1 base and J shed 7 bases, with 13 bases lying between them. The germline CDR1 and CDR2 sequences are LGHNA and YSLEER.

This sequence joins TRBV7-2 and TRBJ2-3; possible D gene TRBD2, 7 bases. V lost 1 base and J lost 6, with 11 bases in between. Germline CDR1 is SGHTA and CDR2 is FQGNSA. The length of the CDR3 is 14 residues. The CDR3: CASSLDPGGDTQYF. The CDR3, as DNA: TGTGCCAGCAGCTTAGATCCGGGGGGCGATACGCAGTATTTT.

The chain joins TRBV6-2 or TRBV6-3 to TRBJ1-2; perhaps TRBD1 as D (5 bases). CDR3 length: 15 residues. Per the germline V gene, CDR1 is MNHEY and CDR2 is SVGEGT. Trimming removed 2 bases from V and 4 bases from J, with 14 bases in between. CDR3 region: CASSYEAAGTYGYTF. DNA of the CDR3: TGTGCCAGCAGTTACGAGGCGGCAGGGACCTATGGCTACACCTTC.